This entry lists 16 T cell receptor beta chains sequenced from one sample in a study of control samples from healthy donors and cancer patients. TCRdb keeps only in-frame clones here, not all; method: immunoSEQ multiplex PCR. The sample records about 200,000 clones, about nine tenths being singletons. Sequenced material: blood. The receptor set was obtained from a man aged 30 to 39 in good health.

Written as DNA, the CDR3 is TGTGCCATCGGCCTAAGGGACGCCGCCTCCGGAGACGGCTACACCTTC. This encodes CAIGLRDAASGDGYTF. The gene calls are TRBV10-3 and TRBJ1-2; D perhaps matches TRBD1 (5 bases). V was clipped by 8 bases and J by 8 bases, with 27 bases between them. CDR3 length: 16 amino acids. Germline V gene lookup returns CDR1 ENHRY and CDR2 SYGVKD.

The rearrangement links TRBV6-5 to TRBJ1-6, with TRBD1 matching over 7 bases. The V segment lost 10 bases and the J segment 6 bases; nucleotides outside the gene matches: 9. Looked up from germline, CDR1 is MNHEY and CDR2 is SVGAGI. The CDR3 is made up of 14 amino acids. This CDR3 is CATVKGASNSPLHF. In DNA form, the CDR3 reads TGTGCCACCGTAAAGGGGGCATCTAATTCACCCCTCCACTTT.

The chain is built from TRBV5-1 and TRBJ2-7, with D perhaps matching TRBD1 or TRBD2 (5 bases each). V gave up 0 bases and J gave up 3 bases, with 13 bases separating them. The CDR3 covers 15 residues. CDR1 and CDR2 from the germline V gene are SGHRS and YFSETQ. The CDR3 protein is CASSLVLGEHYEQYF. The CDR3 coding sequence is TGCGCCAGCAGCTTGGTCTTGGGGGAACACTACGAGCAGTACTTC.

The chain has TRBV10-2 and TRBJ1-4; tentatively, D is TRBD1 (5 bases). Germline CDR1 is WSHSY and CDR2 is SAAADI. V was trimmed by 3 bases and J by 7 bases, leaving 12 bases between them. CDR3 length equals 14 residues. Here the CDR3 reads CASSEPGGSEKLFF. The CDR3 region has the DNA TGCGCCAGCAGTGAACCCGGGGGATCTGAAAAACTGTTTTTT.

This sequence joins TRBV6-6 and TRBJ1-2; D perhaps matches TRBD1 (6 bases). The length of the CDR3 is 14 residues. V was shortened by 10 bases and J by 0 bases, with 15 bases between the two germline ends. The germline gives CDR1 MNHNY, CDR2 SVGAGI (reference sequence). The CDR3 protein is CATSGDKANYGYTF. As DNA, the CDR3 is TGTGCCACTTCAGGGGACAAAGCTAACTATGGCTACACCTTC.

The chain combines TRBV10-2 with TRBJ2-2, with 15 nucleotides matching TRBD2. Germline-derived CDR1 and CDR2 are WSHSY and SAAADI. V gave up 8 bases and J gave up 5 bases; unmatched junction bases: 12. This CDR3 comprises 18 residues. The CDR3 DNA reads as TGCGCCAGCGAAGACCCGGGACTAGCGGGGGGTTGGACCGGGGAGCTGTTTTTT. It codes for CASEDPGLAGGWTGELFF.

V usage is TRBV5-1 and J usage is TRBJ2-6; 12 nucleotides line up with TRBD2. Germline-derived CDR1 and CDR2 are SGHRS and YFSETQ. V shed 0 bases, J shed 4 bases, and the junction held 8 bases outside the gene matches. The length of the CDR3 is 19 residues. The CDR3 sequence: CASSLAPLAGGLGANVLTF. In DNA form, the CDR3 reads TGCGCCAGCAGCTTGGCCCCTCTAGCGGGGGGGTTAGGGGCCAACGTCCTGACTTTC.

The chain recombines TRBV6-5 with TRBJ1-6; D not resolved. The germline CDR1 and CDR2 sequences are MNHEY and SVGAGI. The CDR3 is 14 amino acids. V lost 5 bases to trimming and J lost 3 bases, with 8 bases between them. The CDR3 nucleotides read TGTGCCAGCAGTCAGGCACACTATAATTCACCCCTCCACTTT. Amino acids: CASSQAHYNSPLHF.

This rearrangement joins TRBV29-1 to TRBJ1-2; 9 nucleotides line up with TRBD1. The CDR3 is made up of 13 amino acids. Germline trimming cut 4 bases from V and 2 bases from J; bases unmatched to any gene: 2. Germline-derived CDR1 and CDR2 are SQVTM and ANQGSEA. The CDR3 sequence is CSVVTGGNYGYTF. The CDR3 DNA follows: TGCAGCGTTGTTACAGGGGGCAACTATGGCTACACCTTC.

The CDR3 nucleotides are TGCAGCGTGACGGGGGGTGTCTATGGCTACACCTTC. This gives the protein CSVTGGVYGYTF. The J gene is TRBJ1-2, the V gene TRBV29-1; D is perhaps TRBD1 (5 bases). Trimming pared 6 bases from V and 4 bases from J, leaving 12 bases between. The CDR3 is 12 residues long. Per the germline V gene, CDR1 is SQVTM and CDR2 is ANQGSEA.

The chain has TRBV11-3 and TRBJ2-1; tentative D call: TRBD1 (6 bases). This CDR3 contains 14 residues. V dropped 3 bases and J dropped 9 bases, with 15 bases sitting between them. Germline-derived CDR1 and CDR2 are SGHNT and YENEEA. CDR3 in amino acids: CASSLGASHSEQFF. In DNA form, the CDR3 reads TGTGCCAGCAGCTTGGGGGCTAGTCACAGTGAGCAGTTCTTC.

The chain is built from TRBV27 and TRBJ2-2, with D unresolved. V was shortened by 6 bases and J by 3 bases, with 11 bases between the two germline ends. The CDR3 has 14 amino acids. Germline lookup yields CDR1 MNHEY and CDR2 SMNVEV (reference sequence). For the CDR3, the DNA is TGTGCCAGCAGATCACGCTTCGACACCGGGGAGCTGTTTTTT. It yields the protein CASRSRFDTGELFF.

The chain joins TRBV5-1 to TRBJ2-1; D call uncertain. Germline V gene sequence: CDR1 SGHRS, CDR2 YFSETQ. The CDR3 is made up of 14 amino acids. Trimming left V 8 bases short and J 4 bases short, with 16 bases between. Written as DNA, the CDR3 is TGCGCCAGTCCTACAGACTTATTTTACAATGAGCAGTTCTTC. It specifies CASPTDLFYNEQFF. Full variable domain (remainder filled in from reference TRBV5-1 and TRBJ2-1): KAGVTQTPRYLIKTRGQQVTLSCSPISGHRSVSWYQQTPGQGLQFLFEYFSETQRNKGNFPGRFSGRQFSNSRSEMNVSTLELGDSALYLCASPTDLFYNEQFFGPGTRLTVL.

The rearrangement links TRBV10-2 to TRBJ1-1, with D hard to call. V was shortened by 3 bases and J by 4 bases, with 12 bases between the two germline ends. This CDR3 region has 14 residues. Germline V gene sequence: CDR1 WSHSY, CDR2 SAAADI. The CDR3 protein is CASSDYQEFTEAFF. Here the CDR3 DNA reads TGCGCCAGCAGTGACTATCAAGAGTTCACTGAAGCTTTCTTT.

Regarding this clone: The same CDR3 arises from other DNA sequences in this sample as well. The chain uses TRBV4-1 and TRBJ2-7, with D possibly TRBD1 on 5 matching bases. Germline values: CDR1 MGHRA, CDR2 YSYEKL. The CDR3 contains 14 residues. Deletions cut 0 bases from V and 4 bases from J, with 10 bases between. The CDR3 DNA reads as TGCGCCAGCAGCCAAGATTCAGGGATATACGAGCAGTACTTC. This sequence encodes CASSQDSGIYEQYF.

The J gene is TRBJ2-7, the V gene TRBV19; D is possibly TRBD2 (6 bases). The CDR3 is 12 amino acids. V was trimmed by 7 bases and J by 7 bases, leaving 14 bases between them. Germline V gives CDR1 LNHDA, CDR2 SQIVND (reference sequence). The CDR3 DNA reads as TGTGCCAGTAAAAGAGGGGCGGGAGAGCAGTACTTC. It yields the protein CASKRGAGEQYF.